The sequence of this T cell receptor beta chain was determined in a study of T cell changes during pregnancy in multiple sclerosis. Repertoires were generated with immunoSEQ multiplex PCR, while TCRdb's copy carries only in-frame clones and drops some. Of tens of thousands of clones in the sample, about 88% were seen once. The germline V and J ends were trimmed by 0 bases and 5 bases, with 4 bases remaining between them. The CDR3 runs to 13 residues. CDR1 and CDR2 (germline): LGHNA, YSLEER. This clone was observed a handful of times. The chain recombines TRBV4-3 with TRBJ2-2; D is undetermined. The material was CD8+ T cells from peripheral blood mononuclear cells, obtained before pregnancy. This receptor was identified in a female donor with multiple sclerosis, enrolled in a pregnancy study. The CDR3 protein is CASSQDHTGELFF. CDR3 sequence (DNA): TGCGCCAGCAGCCAAGATCATACCGGGGAGCTGTTTTTT.